Presented here are 18 T cell receptor beta chains from one specimen sequenced in a study of cytomegalovirus exposure and HLA in healthy donors listed by TCRdb under 2017. Library preparation employed the immunoSEQ multiplex PCR assay. A mixture of 60 forward primers for TCR Vbeta segments and 13 reverse primers for TCR Jbeta segments was used in the multiplex PCR. TCRdb stores this immuneACCESS table with in-frame sequences only. Part of the clones is absent; in the studies checked, under half of the shortfall reflects unresolved V genes, and no reason is known for the rest. The sample data list 150,000 to 200,000 clones, and 60% to 80% of these were observed just once. The top ten clonotypes cover around 3.2% of the sample. The material sequenced was PBMCs. The receptors stem from a man in his forties in good health and CMV-seronegative.

CDR3 sequence (DNA): TGTGCCAGCAGACCACAGGGTTCCCACTACGAGCAGTACTTC. It translates to CASRPQGSHYEQYF. The rearrangement joins TRBV6-5 to TRBJ2-7; D is perhaps TRBD1 (6 bases). The germline CDR1 and CDR2 sequences are MNHEY and SVGAGI. V was cut by 6 bases and J by 3 bases, with 15 bases left in between. CDR3 length equals 14 residues.

The gene calls are TRBV9 and TRBJ2-3; 11 nucleotides line up with TRBD2. CDR3 length: 17 residues. Germline V lookup: CDR1 SGDLS, CDR2 YYNGEE. V shed 3 bases, J shed 6 bases, and the junction held 12 bases outside the gene matches. CDR3 in DNA: TGTGCCAGCAGCGGTACTAGCGGGAGTCCCCTTGGTGATACGCAGTATTTT. It encodes CASSGTSGSPLGDTQYF.

This clone was detected a few times. This chain uses TRBV14 with TRBJ1-1; D call uncertain. Trimming shortened V by 4 bases and J by 5 bases, and 14 bases separated the two germline ends. The CDR3 extends over 14 amino acids. Per germline, CDR1 SGHDN and CDR2 FVKESK. The CDR3 is CASSPVRDWTEAFF. DNA of the CDR3: TGTGCCAGCAGCCCCGTGAGGGATTGGACTGAAGCTTTCTTT. The entire variable domain, with the rest obtained from reference TRBV14 and TRBJ1-1, is as follows: EAGVTQFPSHSVIEKGQTVTLRCDPISGHDNLYWYRRVMGKEIKFLLHFVKESKQDESGMPNNRFLAERTGGTYSTLKVQPAELEDSGVYFCASSPVRDWTEAFFGQGTRLTVV.

The chain links TRBV7-9 to TRBJ2-5, with TRBD1 matching 7 bases. This CDR3 comprises 13 residues. V lost 5 bases to trimming and J lost 6 bases; unmatched junction nucleotides: 6. From germline, CDR1 is SEHNR and CDR2 FQNEAQ (reference sequence). In DNA, the CDR3 is TGTGCCAGCAGCGCCAGACAGGGAAAGACCCAGTACTTC. Protein sequence: CASSARQGKTQYF.

The chain employs TRBV11-2 and TRBJ1-1, with 8 bases fitting TRBD1. The V and J ends lost 5 bases and 2 bases, in that order; junction bases with no gene match: 7. Germline lookup yields CDR1 SGHAT and CDR2 FQNNGV. The CDR3 sequence is 15 residues long. CDR3 nucleotides: TGTGCCAGCAGCCCCTCGACAGGGGCCAACACTGAAGCTTTCTTT. Encoded protein: CASSPSTGANTEAFF.

The V and J genes are TRBV5-1 and TRBJ1-2, with 7 bases matching TRBD1. V lost 7 bases to trimming and J lost 5 bases; unmatched junction nucleotides: 17. Per the germline V gene, CDR1 is SGHRS and CDR2 is YFSETQ. This CDR3 is 16 amino acids long. The CDR3 DNA reads as TGCGCCAGCTCGGATGGACAGGCCCGAATCTTATATGGCTACACCTTC. This gives the protein CASSDGQARILYGYTF.

The rearrangement links TRBV5-6 to TRBJ2-5; 9 bases match TRBD1. This CDR3 is 14 amino acids long. In germline, CDR1 is SGHDT, CDR2 YYEEEE. V lost 4 bases and J lost 4; bases outside the gene matches: 5. For the CDR3, the DNA is TGTGCCAGCAGCCGGACAGGGGTGGCAGAGACCCAGTACTTC. Encoded protein: CASSRTGVAETQYF.

This CDR3 is CASSPQFSRGFGKETQYF. The CDR3 DNA sequence: TGTGCCAGCTCACCACAGTTCTCTAGGGGGTTCGGGAAAGAGACCCAGTACTTC. The chain has TRBV18 and TRBJ2-5, with D possibly matching TRBD1 (6 bases). V was shortened by 1 base and J by 3 bases, with 21 bases between the two germline ends. Germline-derived CDR1 and CDR2 are KGHSH and LQKENI. The CDR3 runs to 18 residues.

The J gene is TRBJ2-3, the V gene TRBV5-6; D possibly corresponds to TRBD2 (6 bases). The CDR3 contains 16 residues. Germline CDR1 reads SGHDT; CDR2 reads YYEEEE. Deletions cut 4 bases from V and 0 bases from J, with 15 bases between. As DNA, the CDR3 is TGTGCCAGCAGCGACCTTAAGCGGGCTAGCACAGATACGCAGTATTTT. It codes for CASSDLKRASTDTQYF.

The V and J genes are TRBV30 and TRBJ1-6; 8 bases are a match to TRBD1. Germline V CDR1 and CDR2: GTSNPN, SVGIG (reference sequence). V trimming: 6 bases; J trimming: 7 bases; junction bases outside the gene matches: 5. The CDR3 sequence is 13 residues long. As DNA, the CDR3 is TGTGCCTGCTCAGGGGGCGCGAATTCACCCCTCCACTTT. Translated, it gives CACSGGANSPLHF.

The chain couples TRBV27 to TRBJ1-1; tentative D call: TRBD1 (6 bases). CDR1 MNHEY and CDR2 SMNVEV come from the germline V gene (reference sequence). The V end was cut by 11 bases, the J end by 3 bases, with 22 bases between. This CDR3 spans 15 amino acids. The CDR3 spells CAARQGRDRYTEAFF. DNA for the CDR3: TGTGCCGCGAGGCAGGGGCGAGACCGATACACTGAAGCTTTCTTT.

CDR3 in DNA: TGTGCCTGGAGTGAAAAACAGGGGGTGTTAGAAAAACTGTTTTTT. Its protein is CAWSEKQGVLEKLFF. The J gene is TRBJ1-4, the V gene TRBV30, with TRBD1 identical over 8 bases. Germline values: CDR1 GTSNPN, CDR2 SVGIG (reference sequence). This CDR3 spans 15 amino acids. Trimming at V came to 1 base and at J to 8 bases, leaving 9 bases not matched to a gene.

The V and J genes are TRBV5-6 and TRBJ2-7, with 8 nucleotides matching TRBD1. V lost 2 bases and J lost 5; bases outside the gene matches: 3. Germline V gives CDR1 SGHDT, CDR2 YYEEEE. The CDR3 runs to 13 residues. The CDR3 region is CASSFPDRDEQYF. CDR3 nucleotides: TGTGCCAGCAGCTTCCCGGACAGGGACGAGCAGTACTTC.

The chain employs TRBV5-4 and TRBJ2-7, with D unclear. The V and J ends lost 0 bases and 9 bases respectively, with 10 bases between them. The CDR3 has 12 residues. Germline CDR1 and CDR2: SGHNT and YYREEE (reference sequence). This chain's CDR3 is CASSLDVARQYF. For the CDR3, the DNA is TGTGCCAGCAGCTTGGATGTAGCTAGGCAGTACTTC. The full variable domain, completed using reference TRBV5-4 and TRBJ2-7, is ETGVTQSPTHLIKTRGQQVTLRCSSQSGHNTVSWYQQALGQGPQFIFQYYREEENGRGNFPPRFSGLQFPNYSSELNVNALELDDSALYLCASSLDVARQYFGPGTRLTVT.

The sample holds a few counts of this clone. V is TRBV7-9 and J is TRBJ2-3, with TRBD2 as a possible D gene (7 bases). This CDR3 is built from 16 residues. Germline assignment: CDR1 SEHNR and CDR2 FQNEAQ (reference sequence). The germline V and J ends were trimmed by 4 bases and 3 bases, with 17 bases remaining between them. CDR3 DNA sequence: TGTGCCAGCAGCTCTGTCTGGAGGGGGGGTACAGATACGCAGTATTTT. It specifies CASSSVWRGGTDTQYF.

This clone was found a few times. V gene TRBV4-1 combines with J gene TRBJ2-1, with D tentatively TRBD2 (5 bases). The CDR3 has 16 amino acids. From germline, CDR1 is MGHRA and CDR2 YSYEKL. V was shortened by 1 base and J by 0 bases, with 10 bases between the two germline ends. The CDR3 DNA is TGCGCCAGCAGCCAAGTAGGACTTCACTCCTACAATGAGCAGTTCTTC. Protein: CASSQVGLHSYNEQFF.

The chain uses TRBV7-9 and TRBJ2-3, with 8 bases matching TRBD2. Germline lookup yields CDR1 SEHNR and CDR2 FQNEAQ (reference sequence). J gave up 4 bases and V 1 base, and 4 bases lay outside the gene matches. This CDR3 comprises 15 residues. The DNA of the CDR3 is TGTGCCAGCAGCTTAGGGGAGCGGGAGTCAGATACGCAGTATTTT. Translation gives CASSLGERESDTQYF.

The V and J genes are TRBV2 and TRBJ2-7; 9 bases align to TRBD1. The CDR3 covers 14 residues. Per germline, CDR1 SNHLY and CDR2 FYNNEI. J was trimmed by 2 bases and V by 4 bases; bases with no gene match: 3. The CDR3 is CASSGHRGPYEQYF. The CDR3 DNA is TGTGCCAGCAGTGGTCACAGGGGGCCCTACGAGCAGTACTTC.